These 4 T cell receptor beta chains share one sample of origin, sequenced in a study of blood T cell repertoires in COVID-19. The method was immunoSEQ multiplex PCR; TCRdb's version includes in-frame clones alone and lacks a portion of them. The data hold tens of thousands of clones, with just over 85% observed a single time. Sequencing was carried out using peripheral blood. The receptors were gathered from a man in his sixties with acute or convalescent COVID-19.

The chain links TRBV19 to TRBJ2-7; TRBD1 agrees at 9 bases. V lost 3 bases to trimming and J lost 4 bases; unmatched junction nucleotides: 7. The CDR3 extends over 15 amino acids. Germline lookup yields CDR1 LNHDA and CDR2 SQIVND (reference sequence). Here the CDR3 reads CASSIRGQGRYEQYF. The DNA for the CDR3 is TGTGCCAGTAGTATCCGCGGACAGGGGAGGTACGAGCAGTACTTC.

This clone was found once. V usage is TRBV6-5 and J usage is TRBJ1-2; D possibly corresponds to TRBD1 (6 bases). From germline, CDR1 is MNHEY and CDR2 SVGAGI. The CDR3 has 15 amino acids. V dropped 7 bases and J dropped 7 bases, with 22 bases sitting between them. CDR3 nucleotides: TGTGCCAGCATTTTAGGGGGGGGAGGGCTTCGTGGCTACACCTTC. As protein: CASILGGGGLRGYTF.

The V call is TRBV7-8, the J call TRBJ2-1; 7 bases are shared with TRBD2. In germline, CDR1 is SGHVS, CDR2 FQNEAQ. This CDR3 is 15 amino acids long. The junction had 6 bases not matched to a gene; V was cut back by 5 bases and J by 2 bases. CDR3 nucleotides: TGTGCCAGCAGCCCCCGCGGGGGTACCTACAATGAGCAGTTCTTC. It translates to CASSPRGGTYNEQFF.

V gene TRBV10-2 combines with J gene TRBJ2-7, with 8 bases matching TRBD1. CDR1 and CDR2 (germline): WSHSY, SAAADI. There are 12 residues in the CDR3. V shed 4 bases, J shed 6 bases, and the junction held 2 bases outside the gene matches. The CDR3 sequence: CASSATGGEQYF. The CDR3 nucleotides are TGCGCCAGCAGTGCTACAGGGGGCGAGCAGTACTTC.